This T cell receptor beta chain derives from a study of blood T cell repertoires in COVID-19. Study-level background: COVID-19 samples from acute and convalescent phases originated in the United States, Italy and Spain. Sources were T cells, B-cell-depleted T cells, or PBMCs; the material itself was cDNA or gDNA.

Per the study methods: Amplified reference gene primers provided the basis for estimating nucleated cell counts. Assay used: immunoSEQ multiplex PCR; TCRdb lists only in-frame clones, some missing. D and trimming come from the DNA, and the V and J calls and clone size come from that table. Among around 100,000 clones, around four fifths were seen once, and the ten largest hold 13%. The CDR3 consists of 15 residues. Per the germline V gene, CDR1 is MNHEY and CDR2 is SMNVEV (reference sequence). With 5 bases removed from V and 9 bases from J, the gap between germline ends came to 22 bases. The J gene is TRBJ1-2, the V gene TRBV27; possible D gene TRBD1, 5 bases. This sequence was found in a man in his fifties or sixties with active or convalescent COVID-19. The sequencing sample was made of peripheral blood. CDR3 sequence (DNA): TGTGCCAGCAGTCCAGGCGCGAAGGGGTTGGAGAGCTACACCTTC. Encoded protein: CASSPGAKGLESYTF.